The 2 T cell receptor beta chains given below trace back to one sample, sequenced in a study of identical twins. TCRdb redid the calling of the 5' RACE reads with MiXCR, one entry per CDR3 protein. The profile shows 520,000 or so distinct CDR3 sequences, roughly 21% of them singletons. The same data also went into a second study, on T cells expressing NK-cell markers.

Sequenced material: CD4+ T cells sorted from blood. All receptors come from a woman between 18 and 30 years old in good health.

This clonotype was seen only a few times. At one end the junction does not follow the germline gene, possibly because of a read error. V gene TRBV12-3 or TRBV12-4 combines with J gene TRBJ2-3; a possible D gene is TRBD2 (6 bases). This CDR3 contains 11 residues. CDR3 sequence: CASQRAGKTDF. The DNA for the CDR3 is TGTGCCAGTCAGCGGGCGGGAAAAACGGATTTT.

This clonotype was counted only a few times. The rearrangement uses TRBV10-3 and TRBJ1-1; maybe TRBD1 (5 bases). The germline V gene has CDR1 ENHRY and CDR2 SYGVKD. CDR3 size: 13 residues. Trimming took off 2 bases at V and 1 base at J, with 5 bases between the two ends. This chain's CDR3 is CAISEGGNTEAFF. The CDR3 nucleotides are TGTGCCATCAGTGAGGGGGGGAACACTGAAGCTTTCTTT.